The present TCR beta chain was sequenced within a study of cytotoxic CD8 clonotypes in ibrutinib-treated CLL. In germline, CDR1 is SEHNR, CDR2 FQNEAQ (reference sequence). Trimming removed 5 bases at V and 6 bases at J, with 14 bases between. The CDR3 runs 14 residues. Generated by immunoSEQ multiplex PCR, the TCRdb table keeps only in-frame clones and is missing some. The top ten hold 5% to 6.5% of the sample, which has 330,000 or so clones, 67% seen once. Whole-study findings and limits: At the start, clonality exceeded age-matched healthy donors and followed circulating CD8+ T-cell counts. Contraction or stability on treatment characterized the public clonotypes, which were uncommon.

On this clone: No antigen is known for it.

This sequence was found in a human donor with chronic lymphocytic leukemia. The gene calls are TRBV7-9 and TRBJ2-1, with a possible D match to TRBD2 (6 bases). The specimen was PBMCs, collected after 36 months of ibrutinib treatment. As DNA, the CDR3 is TGTGCCAGCAGCACTACGGACGGGAGCAATGAGCAGTTCTTC. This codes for CASSTTDGSNEQFF.